These 20 T cell receptor beta chains were all obtained from the same sample, sequenced in a study of shared clonotypes between healthy human individuals. Assay: immunoSEQ multiplex PCR; the TCRdb copy retains only in-frame clones and omits some. This sample has about 710,000 clones, with more than 70% found just once. The sample comprised memory CD4+ T cells sorted from blood. Subset noted: CD45RA-negative fraction. The receptor source for this set is a woman aged 25 to 39 in good health.

The V gene is TRBV7-8, the J gene TRBJ1-2; maybe TRBD1 (6 bases). The CDR3 has 16 amino acids. Germline lookup yields CDR1 SGHVS and CDR2 FQNEAQ. Trimming left V 0 bases short and J 3 bases short, with 14 bases between. The CDR3 is CASSLASIRGYYGYTF. The DNA of the CDR3 is TGTGCCAGCAGCTTAGCGAGTATCAGGGGTTACTATGGCTACACCTTC.

This clone was seen once. The rearrangement joins TRBV28 to TRBJ1-2; tentatively, D is TRBD1 (6 bases). Germline lookup yields CDR1 MDHEN and CDR2 SYDVKM. The CDR3 runs to 13 residues. The germline V and J ends were trimmed by 0 bases and 7 bases, with 9 bases remaining between them. CDR3 region: CASSLWGGSGYTF. The CDR3 coding sequence is TGTGCCAGCAGTTTATGGGGGGGCTCTGGCTACACCTTC.

The rearrangement links TRBV11-2 to TRBJ2-6; D remains ambiguous. The ends were cut back, 8 bases at V and 0 bases at J, with 5 bases in the middle. The CDR3 is 13 amino acids. The germline V gene has CDR1 SGHAT and CDR2 FQNNGV. This chain's CDR3 is CASLFSGANVLTF. The CDR3, as DNA: TGTGCCAGCTTATTCTCTGGGGCCAACGTCCTGACTTTC.

This clone was observed at least ten times. The genes are TRBV28 and TRBJ2-3; a possible D gene is TRBD1 (6 bases). Germline values: CDR1 MDHEN, CDR2 SYDVKM. With 7 bases removed from V and 14 bases from J, the gap between germline ends came to 22 bases. The CDR3 consists of 13 residues. CDR3 DNA: TGTGCCAGCACAAGCCTCGGGACACTTTTGGTGTATTTT. As protein: CASTSLGTLLVYF.

A note on this clone: A read error is possible here, since a much larger clone lies one base away. The identical CDR3 is also encoded by other nucleotide sequences in the sample. This chain links TRBV5-1 with TRBJ2-7; 8 positions match TRBD2. Germline CDR1 SGHRS, CDR2 YFSETQ. V trimming: 4 bases; J trimming: 0 bases; junction bases outside the gene matches: 3. The length of the CDR3 is 14 residues. The CDR3 bases are TGCGCCAGCAGCGCGAGCGGGAGCTCCTACGAGCAGTACTTC. This gives the protein CASSASGSSYEQYF. The whole variable domain, filled in from reference TRBV5-1 and TRBJ2-7, reads KAGVTQTPRYLIKTRGQQVTLSCSPISGHRSVSWYQQTPGQGLQFLFEYFSETQRNKGNFPGRFSGRQFSNSRSEMNVSTLELGDSALYLCASSASGSSYEQYFGPGTRLTVT.

This clone was seen only a few times. The rearrangement uses TRBV2 and TRBJ2-1; D is perhaps TRBD2 (5 bases). Between the trimmed V and J ends, which lost 7 bases and 3 bases, there was a span of 13 bases. This CDR3 contains 14 residues. Germline V lookup: CDR1 SNHLY, CDR2 FYNNEI. In DNA form, the CDR3 reads TGTGCCAGCACCCCACGAACTAGCTACAATGAGCAGTTCTTC. This sequence encodes CASTPRTSYNEQFF.

The J gene is TRBJ1-1, the V gene TRBV19; D not certain. Germline CDR1 and CDR2: LNHDA and SQIVND (reference sequence). The CDR3 runs to 12 residues. Trimming left V 7 bases short and J 1 base short, with 7 bases between. The CDR3 coding sequence is TGTGCCAGTAAGGAACCGAACACTGAAGCTTTCTTT. As protein: CASKEPNTEAFF. The whole variable domain, filled in from reference TRBV19 and TRBJ1-1, reads DGGITQSPKYLFRKEGQNVTLSCEQNLNHDAMYWYRQDPGQGLRLIYYSQIVNDFQKGDIAEGYSVSREKKESFPLTVTSAQKNPTAFYLCASKEPNTEAFFGQGTRLTVV.

The chain carries TRBV6-5 and TRBJ1-2; tentative D call: TRBD1 (6 bases). Germline CDR1 and CDR2: MNHEY and SVGAGI. The CDR3 length is 13 residues. V was pared by 2 bases and J by 7 bases, with 11 bases between. The CDR3: CASSYHRDGGYTF. CDR3 DNA: TGTGCCAGCAGTTACCACAGGGATGGTGGCTACACCTTC.

This chain joins TRBV28 and TRBJ2-7; no definite D call. Germline V gene lookup returns CDR1 MDHEN and CDR2 SYDVKM. CDR3 length equals 13 residues. V was cut by 4 bases and J by 4 bases, with 11 bases left in between. The CDR3 coding sequence is TGTGCCAGCAGTTCCCCTCTCGGGTACGAGCAGTACTTC. This codes for CASSSPLGYEQYF.

The rearrangement uses TRBV2 and TRBJ1-3, with TRBD1 matching over 12 bases. The CDR3 is made up of 17 amino acids. Germline-derived CDR1 and CDR2 are SNHLY and FYNNEI. The V and J ends lost 10 bases and 0 bases, in that order; junction bases with no gene match: 10. The CDR3 reads CATPGQGARSSGNTIYF. The CDR3 DNA reads as TGTGCCACGCCGGGACAGGGGGCTCGGAGCTCTGGAAACACCATATATTTT.

J is TRBJ2-2 and V is TRBV4-1; possible D gene TRBD2, 6 bases. Trimming removed 1 base from V and 1 base from J, with 10 bases in between. Germline CDR1 MGHRA, CDR2 YSYEKL. This CDR3 has 16 residues. The DNA for the CDR3 is TGCGCCAGCAGCCAAGGAACTAGCAGGAACACCGGGGAGCTGTTTTTT. Protein: CASSQGTSRNTGELFF.

A few counts support this clone. The J gene is TRBJ2-7, the V gene TRBV11-3; D gene unclear. Germline CDR1 SGHNT, CDR2 YENEEA. The V gene lost 4 bases and the J gene lost 4 bases, with 8 bases spanning the gap. CDR3 length equals 12 residues. CDR3 DNA sequence: TGTGCCAGCAGCTCGTACTGGTACGAGCAGTACTTC. This codes for CASSSYWYEQYF.

This chain uses TRBV30 with TRBJ1-1, with 11 bases that match TRBD1. This CDR3 is built from 14 residues. Germline lookup yields CDR1 GTSNPN and CDR2 SVGIG (reference sequence). With 2 bases clipped from V and 3 bases from J, the junction kept 2 bases outside the gene matches. The CDR3 sequence: CAWSRTGGYTEAFF. CDR3 coding DNA: TGTGCCTGGAGTAGGACAGGGGGCTACACTGAAGCTTTCTTT. Together with reference TRBV30 and TRBJ1-1, the CDR3 gives the full variable domain: SQTIHQWPATLVQPVGSPLSLECTVEGTSNPNLYWYRQAAGRGLQLLFYSVGIGQISSEVPQNLSASRPQDRQFILSSKKLLLSDSGFYLCAWSRTGGYTEAFFGQGTRLTVV.

This chain links TRBV9 with TRBJ2-5; 10 bases line up with TRBD1. V was pared by 0 bases and J by 5 bases, with 4 bases of the junction left unmatched. This CDR3 has 15 residues. Germline values: CDR1 SGDLS, CDR2 YYNGEE. CDR3: CASSVGDRGYETQYF. The CDR3, as DNA: TGTGCCAGCAGCGTAGGGGACAGGGGTTACGAGACCCAGTACTTC.

The gene calls are TRBV7-7 and TRBJ2-7; D gene unclear. The CDR3 consists of 15 residues. The germline V and J ends were trimmed by 4 bases and 0 bases, with 13 bases remaining between them. CDR1 is SSHAT and CDR2 is FNYEAQ in the germline V gene (reference sequence). This CDR3 is CASSYGKGSSYEQYF. The CDR3 DNA is TGTGCCAGCAGCTACGGAAAGGGTAGCTCCTACGAGCAGTACTTC.

This chain joins TRBV18 and TRBJ2-1; 15 bases map to TRBD2. The CDR3 is made up of 17 amino acids. Germline CDR1 reads KGHSH; CDR2 reads LQKENI. Trimming at V came to 6 bases and at J to 6 bases, leaving 9 bases not matched to a gene. CDR3 sequence: CASSPGLAGGHRNEQFF. The CDR3, as DNA: TGTGCCAGCTCCCCGGGACTAGCGGGAGGACATCGCAATGAGCAGTTCTTC.

The V gene is TRBV27, the J gene TRBJ2-1; TRBD2 aligns across 9 bases. Trimming took 4 bases from V and 15 from J; bases not matched to a gene: 13. The CDR3 contains 14 residues. Germline assignment: CDR1 MNHEY and CDR2 SMNVEV (reference sequence). The CDR3, as DNA: TGTGCCAGCAGTTCGGCGGGAGGGTCCGGGAGTGTGTTCTTC. Its translation is CASSSAGGSGSVFF.

This chain uses TRBV27 with TRBJ1-5; 8 bases match TRBD1. This CDR3 contains 14 residues. V lost 8 bases, J lost 6 bases, and 9 bases stayed unmatched. Germline-derived CDR1 and CDR2 are MNHEY and SMNVEV (reference sequence). CDR3 sequence: CASRLQGAGQPQHF. Written as DNA, the CDR3 is TGTGCCAGCCGCCTCCAGGGGGCCGGTCAGCCCCAGCATTTT.

The V gene is TRBV28, the J gene TRBJ2-3; maybe TRBD1 (6 bases). V was pared by 6 bases and J by 2 bases, with 12 bases between. The CDR3 is 14 residues long. The germline V gene encodes CDR1 MDHEN and CDR2 SYDVKM. CDR3 sequence reads: CASSRGQHTDTQYF. CDR3 DNA sequence: TGTGCCAGCAGCCGAGGACAGCACACAGATACGCAGTATTTT.

In this sample, this clone turned up once. This chain connects TRBV28 to TRBJ2-7; the D gene is possibly TRBD2 (6 bases). With 3 bases removed from V and 1 base from J, the gap between germline ends came to 16 bases. The CDR3 consists of 16 residues. The germline gives CDR1 MDHEN, CDR2 SYDVKM. The CDR3 protein is CASSFSAGKGSYEQYF. CDR3 nucleotide sequence: TGTGCCAGCAGTTTTTCGGCGGGAAAAGGTTCCTACGAGCAGTACTTC.